This T cell receptor (beta chain) is from a study of human T cells and chemical hapten exposure. Study context: Small volume differences among pooled libraries mainly caused per-sample TCR yield variation. Study-wide points: While controls formed fewer of them, expanded TCRs formed significantly more large CDR3 similarity clusters. With alopecia, donors may have immune responses unlike healthy people's.

Using its own MiXCR run on the RACE reads, TCRdb lists one record per CDR3 protein. Of approximately 90,000 distinct CDR3 sequences listed, around a quarter are singletons. Time point in this sample: patch test 3, about 24 weeks after DPC sensitization. Treatment meaning: therapeutic diphenylcyclopropenone sensitization with weekly scalp DPC. Germline CDR1 reads MGHRA; CDR2 reads YSYEKL. V was clipped by 3 bases and J by 8 bases; unmatched bases: 5. The CDR3 extends over 14 amino acids. For this clonotype: Its cognate antigen is unknown.

The receptor comes from a man aged 35-49 years with alopecia areata. Some clones in this sample may be carry-over from other donors' samples. This sample comprised whole blood, obtained in connection with sensitization to the hapten diphenylcyclopropenone (DPC). This rearrangement joins TRBV4-1 to TRBJ2-1, with 9 positions matching TRBD2. The CDR3 DNA reads as TGCGCCAGCAGCCATGGCGGACTAGCGTATGAGCAGTTCTTC. It yields the protein CASSHGGLAYEQFF.